This entry is about one T cell receptor beta chain. The antigen is not known. UMIs accompanied the 5'RACE template switching by which TCR beta cDNA was made. TCRdb re-called the 5' RACE reads and shows each CDR3 protein once, DNA omitted. In total, the table holds 550,000 to 600,000 distinct CDR3 sequences. The data originate from a study of T cells expressing NK-cell markers. The wider study: Obtained from sorted CD3+CD56+NKG2C+, CD3+CD56+NKG2C- and CD3+CD56-NKG2C+ T cells were the TCR beta repertoires. Among eight sequenced donors, seven carried HCMV seropositivity while one was seronegative. Study outcomes and limitations: NKG2C+ dominant clonotypes from 6 or 7 donors made up about 1.0-7.0% of CD8+ T cells.

Germline values: CDR1 SQVTM, CDR2 ANQGSEA. The CDR3 consists of 17 residues. This TCR was recovered from a man between 18 and 29 years old in good health. The sample was blood T cells: a sorted CD56 or NKG2C T cell subset, CD4+ or CD8+ T cells, or bulk PBMC T cells (not recorded which). The chain combines TRBV29-1 with TRBJ2-3; TCRdb gives TRBD2 as the D gene, but with no DNA this cannot be confirmed. This CDR3 reads CSVDPFVANGLTDTQYF.